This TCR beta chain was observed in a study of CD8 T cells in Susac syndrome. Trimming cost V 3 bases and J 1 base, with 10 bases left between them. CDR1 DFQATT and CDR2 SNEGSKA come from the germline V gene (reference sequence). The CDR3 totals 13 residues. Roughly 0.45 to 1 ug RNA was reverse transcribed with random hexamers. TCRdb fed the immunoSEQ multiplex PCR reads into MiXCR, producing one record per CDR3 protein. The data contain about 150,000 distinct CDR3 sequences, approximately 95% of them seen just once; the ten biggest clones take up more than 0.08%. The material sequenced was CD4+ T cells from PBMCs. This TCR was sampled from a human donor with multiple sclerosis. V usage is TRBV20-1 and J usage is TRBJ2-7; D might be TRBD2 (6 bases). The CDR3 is CSARAGLSYEQYF. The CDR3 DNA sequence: TGCAGTGCTAGGGCGGGACTTTCCTACGAGCAGTACTTC.